The 5 T cell receptor beta chains given below trace back to one sample, sequenced in a study of blood T cell repertoires in COVID-19. Clones were sequenced by immunoSEQ multiplex PCR, and TCRdb holds only the in-frame ones, with some missing. The table shows approximately 100,000 clones, with approximately 89% occurring only once. Sequencing was done on a sample of peripheral blood. The origin of the receptors is a man aged 50-60 years with acute or convalescent COVID-19.

V and J are TRBV7-8 and TRBJ2-2; tentative D call: TRBD1 (5 bases). This CDR3 has 16 amino acids. The V and J ends lost 0 bases and 3 bases respectively, with 11 bases between them. The germline V gene has CDR1 SGHVS and CDR2 FQNEAQ. CDR3 DNA: TGTGCCAGCAGCTTAGCGACAGTTTCTTACACCGGGGAGCTGTTTTTT. Its translation is CASSLATVSYTGELFF.

The chain has TRBV29-1 and TRBJ1-1; D not resolved. The V gene lost 1 base and the J gene lost 1 base, with 7 bases spanning the gap. From germline, CDR1 is SQVTM and CDR2 ANQGSEA. This CDR3 has 13 amino acids. CDR3 coding DNA: TGCAGCGTTGAAGGCGGCGGGAACACTGAAGCTTTCTTT. This encodes CSVEGGGNTEAFF. Full variable domain (missing parts from reference TRBV29-1 and TRBJ1-1): SAVISQKPSRDICQRGTSLTIQCQVDSQVTMMFWYRQQPGQSLTLIATANQGSEATYESGFVIDKFPISRPNLTFSTLTVSNMSPEDSSIYLCSVEGGGNTEAFFGQGTRLTVV.

The chain links TRBV30 to TRBJ1-1; 7 bases fit TRBD1. V lost 3 bases and J lost 5; bases outside the gene matches: 12. CDR1 is GTSNPN, CDR2 SVGIG, per germline (reference sequence). CDR3 length: 15 amino acids. The CDR3 loop is CAWSPRQGVQTEAFF. The CDR3 DNA sequence: TGTGCCTGGAGCCCTAGACAGGGTGTGCAAACTGAAGCTTTCTTT.

This chain links TRBV10-1 with TRBJ1-2; D gene unclear. Germline assignment: CDR1 WNHNN and CDR2 SYGVQD (reference sequence). V was shortened by 6 bases and J by 2 bases, with 7 bases between the two germline ends. The CDR3 has 12 amino acids. CDR3 DNA sequence: TGCGCCAGCAGCAATAGAAACTATGGCTACACCTTC. It specifies CASSNRNYGYTF.

The rearrangement joins TRBV30 to TRBJ1-1; D is possibly TRBD1 (5 bases). CDR3 size: 13 residues. Deletions cut 1 base from V and 12 bases from J, with 18 bases between. CDR1 is GTSNPN and CDR2 is SVGIG in the germline V gene (reference sequence). Here the CDR3 reads CAWSGGGYYPPFF. CDR3 nucleotides: TGTGCCTGGAGTGGGGGGGGATACTACCCTCCTTTCTTT.